Below, 17 T cell receptor beta chains from the same sample are listed, as sequenced in a study of spatial heterogeneity in lung cancer. Time point reported: sample taken at primary tumor resection. TCRdb processed the 5' RACE reads anew with MiXCR; each CDR3 protein has one entry. The table has just over 75,000 distinct CDR3 sequences, roughly 8% seen once. This specimen consisted of PBMCs, obtained at surgery. These receptors came from a male donor with early-stage non-small cell lung cancer.

The chain employs TRBV19 and TRBJ1-5; D is perhaps TRBD1 (6 bases). The CDR3 contains 14 residues. Trimming pared 4 bases from V and 6 bases from J, leaving 13 bases between. The germline CDR1 and CDR2 sequences are LNHDA and SQIVND (reference sequence). CDR3: CASSTDRPAQPQHF. CDR3 sequence (DNA): TGTGCCAGTAGTACCGACAGGCCTGCTCAGCCCCAGCATTTT.

V usage is TRBV5-5 and J usage is TRBJ2-7; TRBD1 is a possible D gene (6 bases). This CDR3 region has 16 residues. The V end was cut by 2 bases, the J end by 0 bases, with 15 bases between. Germline V gene sequence: CDR1 SGHKS, CDR2 YYEKEE (reference sequence). The CDR3 sequence is CASSLVPQGSSYEQYF. The CDR3 DNA reads as TGTGCCAGCAGCTTAGTCCCCCAGGGGAGCTCCTACGAGCAGTACTTC.

This clonotype has a count of ten or more. The chain employs TRBV3-1 and TRBJ2-5, with D possibly being TRBD1 (6 bases). From germline, CDR1 is LGHDT and CDR2 YNNKEL (reference sequence). V lost 0 bases, J lost 4 bases, and 12 bases lay in between. The CDR3 extends over 15 amino acids. CDR3 residues: CASSQDRGSRETQYF. CDR3 DNA sequence: TGTGCCAGCAGCCAAGATAGGGGGTCCCGAGAGACCCAGTACTTC.

The chain combines TRBV27 with TRBJ1-4, with a tentative D call TRBD1 (5 bases). In germline, CDR1 is MNHEY, CDR2 SMNVEV (reference sequence). This CDR3 is built from 14 residues. V dropped 3 bases and J dropped 8 bases, with 13 bases sitting between them. Here the CDR3 reads CASSFNGGREKLFF. CDR3 nucleotides: TGTGCCAGCAGTTTTAACGGGGGTCGGGAAAAACTGTTTTTT. The complete variable domain, with remaining parts taken from reference TRBV27 and TRBJ1-4, reads EAQVTQNPRYLITVTGKKLTVTCSQNMNHEYMSWYRQDPGLGLRQIYYSMNVEVTDKGDVPEGYKVSRKEKRNFPLILESPSPNQTSLYFCASSFNGGREKLFFGSGTQLSVL.

This clonotype was detected only a few times. V gene TRBV30 combines with J gene TRBJ1-2; TRBD1 matches at 7 bases. The CDR3 contains 13 residues. Losses at the gene ends were 2 bases for V and 2 bases for J; bases not matched to a gene: 2. Germline CDR1 GTSNPN, CDR2 SVGIG (reference sequence). Written as DNA, the CDR3 is TGTGCCTGGAGTATGACAGGGAACTATGGCTACACCTTC. It specifies CAWSMTGNYGYTF.

This clonotype was counted ten times or more. The CDR3 loop reads CSVEVQGYGYTF. CDR3 coding DNA: TGCAGCGTTGAAGTACAAGGGTATGGCTACACCTTC. The chain carries TRBV29-1 and TRBJ1-2, with no clear D. CDR3 size: 12 residues. Germline V gene data show CDR1 as SQVTM and CDR2 as ANQGSEA. Trimming removed 1 base at V and 5 bases at J, with 8 bases between.

A word on this clonotype: At one end, the junction sequence differs from germline, possibly due to a read error. This chain joins TRBV5-1 and TRBJ2-1; D remains ambiguous. Germline CDR1 is SGHRS and CDR2 is YFSETQ. This CDR3 comprises 16 residues. DNA for the CDR3: TGCGCCAGCAGCTTGGATCCTCCCAGCTCCTATAATGAGCAGTTCTTC. Residues: CASSLDPPSSYNEQFF.

This clonotype was seen repeatedly, ten times or more. The J gene is TRBJ1-6, the V gene TRBV3-1; no firm D call. The CDR3 has 14 residues. V was cut by 3 bases and J by 8 bases, with 11 bases left in between. From germline, CDR1 is LGHDT and CDR2 YNNKEL (reference sequence). CDR3 in amino acids: CASSQFSSDSPLHF. The CDR3 bases are TGTGCCAGCAGCCAGTTTTCAAGCGATTCACCCCTCCACTTT.

The chain carries TRBV24-1 and TRBJ1-1; D perhaps matches TRBD1 (5 bases). The CDR3 extends over 15 amino acids. The germline V gene has CDR1 KGHDR and CDR2 SFDVKD. V was trimmed by 4 bases and J by 1 base, leaving 12 bases between them. The chain's CDR3 is CATSDPWGANTEAFF. The CDR3 DNA reads TGTGCCACCAGTGACCCTTGGGGCGCGAACACTGAAGCTTTCTTT.

This clonotype came up a few times. The V and J genes are TRBV7-9 and TRBJ2-7, with D possibly matching TRBD2 (6 bases). This CDR3 is 13 amino acids long. CDR1 and CDR2 from the germline V gene are SEHNR and FQNEAQ (reference sequence). V dropped 8 bases and J dropped 5 bases, with 16 bases sitting between them. This CDR3 reads CASGRGLRNEQYF. The CDR3 coding sequence is TGTGCCAGCGGGCGGGGCCTTCGGAACGAGCAGTACTTC.

This clonotype was seen many times. The chain carries TRBV25-1 and TRBJ2-5, with TRBD1 identical over 7 bases. After removal of 6 bases from V and 4 bases from J, the junction contained 23 bases not matched to a gene. Germline V gene sequence: CDR1 MGHDK, CDR2 SYGVNS. This CDR3 has 19 residues. The CDR3, as DNA: TGTGCCAGCAGCCCTAAAATGGGGACGACAGGGCTTGCATCAGAGACCCAGTACTTC. It is translated as CASSPKMGTTGLASETQYF.

The sample holds many counts of this clonotype. The rearrangement joins TRBV29-1 to TRBJ1-2; the D gene is possibly TRBD1 (5 bases). V shed 6 bases and J shed 9 bases, with 14 bases lying between them. This CDR3 region has 11 residues. In germline, CDR1 is SQVTM, CDR2 ANQGSEA. In DNA, the CDR3 is TGCAGCGTGGACACCTTGATCAGCTACACCTTC. This encodes CSVDTLISYTF. The whole variable domain, remainder taken from reference TRBV29-1 and TRBJ1-2, is SAVISQKPSRDICQRGTSLTIQCQVDSQVTMMFWYRQQPGQSLTLIATANQGSEATYESGFVIDKFPISRPNLTFSTLTVSNMSPEDSSIYLCSVDTLISYTFGSGTRLTVV.

This clonotype appeared a few times. The chain combines TRBV7-9 with TRBJ2-6; D may be TRBD1 or TRBD2 (5 bases each). The ends were cut back, 8 bases at V and 0 bases at J, with 5 bases in the middle. Germline V gene lookup returns CDR1 SEHNR and CDR2 FQNEAQ (reference sequence). The CDR3 is made up of 13 amino acids. CDR3 DNA sequence: TGTGCCAGCGGGACCTCTGGGGCCAACGTCCTGACTTTC. Protein product: CASGTSGANVLTF.

This clonotype was seen repeatedly, ten times or more. This chain joins TRBV25-1 and TRBJ2-1; 8 bases are a match to TRBD2. Germline trimming cut 5 bases from V and 3 bases from J; bases unmatched to any gene: 3. This CDR3 region has 14 residues. Germline V lookup: CDR1 MGHDK, CDR2 SYGVNS. The CDR3 here is CASSRTSGYNEQFF. For the CDR3, the DNA is TGTGCCAGCAGTCGAACTAGCGGCTACAATGAGCAGTTCTTC.

As to this clonotype: A much larger clone sits a single nucleotide away, making a read error possible. CDR3 DNA sequence: TGTGCCAGCAACCCCGTTCTGCTCGGAGAGACCCAGTACTTC. Translation gives CASNPVLLGETQYF. The genes are TRBV9 and TRBJ2-5; D is ambiguous. This CDR3 is 14 amino acids long. V lost 6 bases, J lost 4 bases, and 16 bases lay in between. The germline CDR1 and CDR2 sequences are SGDLS and YYNGEE. Together with reference TRBV9 and TRBJ2-5, the CDR3 gives the full variable domain: DSGVTQTPKHLITATGQRVTLRCSPRSGDLSVYWYQQSLDQGLQFLIQYYNGEERAKGNILERFSAQQFPDLHSELNLSSLELGDSALYFCASNPVLLGETQYFGPGTRLLVL.

In its sample, this clonotype was seen many times. This chain links TRBV19 with TRBJ2-7; 7 bases map to TRBD1. Germline lookup yields CDR1 LNHDA and CDR2 SQIVND (reference sequence). CDR3 size: 13 residues. Trimming at V came to 1 base and at J to 6 bases, leaving 3 bases not matched to a gene. The chain's CDR3 is CASSIGGDSEQYF. The CDR3 bases are TGTGCCAGTAGTATAGGAGGGGACAGCGAGCAGTACTTC.

This clonotype came up many times. The chain carries TRBV7-2 and TRBJ2-5; a weak D match, TRBD2 (6 bases). Between the trimmed V and J ends, which lost 1 base and 4 bases, there was a span of 10 bases. This CDR3 comprises 14 residues. Germline CDR1 reads SGHTA; CDR2 reads FQGNSA. As DNA, the CDR3 is TGTGCCAGCAGCTTAGACGGGAGCAGAGAGACCCAGTACTTC. It is translated as CASSLDGSRETQYF.